This is a list of T cell receptor beta chains from one sample in a study of blood T cell repertoires in COVID-19. Some clones are missing from TCRdb's copy, which holds only in-frame ones; the method was immunoSEQ multiplex PCR. Here the sample spans about 220,000 clones, roughly nine tenths being singletons. Sequencing input: PBMCs or T cells enriched from blood (not recorded which). The receptors originated from a young woman who had recovered from COVID-19. CDR3s include the opening cysteine and the closing phenylalanine or tryptophan. D genes are given only for firm matches. The size of a clone is reported for some rows only, either as once, few or many, or as a class for expanded clones.

TRBV2,TRBJ1-3,NA,TRBD1,CASSDKTGGENTIYF,TGTGCCAGCAGTGATAAGACAGGGGGCGAAAACACCATATATTTT
TRBV19,TRBJ1-2,NA,TRBD1,CASSLLGQGEANYGYTF,TGTGCCAGTAGTCTATTGGGACAGGGGGAAGCTAACTATGGCTACACCTTC
TRBV14,TRBJ1-2,NA,NA,CAGPTRGGGGYTF,TGTGCCGGACCCACCCGCGGGGGGGGAGGCTACACCTTC
TRBV19,TRBJ1-1,NA,TRBD1,CASSREWGGQGELTRRDTEAFF,TGTGCCAGTAGTCGGGAGTGGGGGGGACAGGGGGAGCTTACGAGGAGGGACACTGAAGCTTTCTTT
TRBV11-2,TRBJ1-2,NA,NA,CASSPDRKVHGYTF,TGTGCCAGCAGCCCAGACAGGAAGGTACATGGCTACACCTTC
TRBV7-9,TRBJ1-4,NA,NA,CASSHRATNEKLFF,TGTGCCAGCAGCCACAGAGCAACTAATGAAAAACTGTTTTTT
TRBV7-2,TRBJ1-5,NA,NA,CASSLDGGSNQPQHF,TGTGCCAGCAGCCTCGACGGAGGGAGCAATCAGCCCCAGCATTTT
TRBV7-2,TRBJ1-1,NA,NA,CASRGGRMNTEAFF,TGTGCCAGCCGAGGGGGTCGGATGAACACTGAAGCTTTCTTT
TRBV18,TRBJ2-5,NA,TRBD2,CASSPIAGAQETQYF,TGTGCCAGCTCACCAATAGCGGGGGCCCAAGAGACCCAGTACTTC
TRBV5-1,TRBJ1-4,once,NA,CASSLSATNEKLFF,TGCGCCAGCAGCTTATCAGCAACTAATGAAAAACTGTTTTTT
TRBV27,TRBJ2-2,NA,TRBD2,CASKGSGGAGGELFF,TGTGCCAGCAAAGGCAGCGGGGGGGCAGGCGGGGAGCTGTTTTTT
TRBV2,TRBJ1-1,NA,TRBD1,CASTKDREFAEAFF,TGTGCCAGCACTAAGGACAGGGAGTTCGCTGAAGCTTTCTTT
TRBV5-1,TRBJ2-1,once,NA,CASSPGYNEQFF,TGCGCCAGCAGCCCCGGCTACAATGAGCAGTTCTTC
TRBV19,TRBJ2-2,few,TRBD1,CATRQGLTGELFF,TGTGCCACCAGACAGGGGCTGACCGGGGAGCTGTTTTTT
TRBV5-6,TRBJ2-7,NA,NA,CASSFFVLSYEQYF,TGTGCCAGCAGCTTTTTCGTTCTTTCCTACGAGCAGTACTTC
TRBV1,TRBJ1-1,NA,NA,CTSSQVSGYSRLNTEAFF,TGCACCAGCAGCCAAGTCTCAGGGTACTCGAGACTGAACACTGAAGCTTTCTTT
TRBV21-1,TRBJ2-1,NA,NA,CASSSQGRGNEQFF,TGTGCCAGCAGCAGTCAGGGGCGAGGCAATGAGCAGTTCTTC
TRBV5-4,TRBJ2-7,NA,TRBD2,CASSFGTSGVLYEQYF,TGTGCCAGCAGCTTTGGGACTAGCGGGGTGCTCTACGAGCAGTACTTC
TRBV6-5,TRBJ2-7,NA,NA,CASSYQGEQYF,TGTGCCAGCAGTTACCAGGGCGAGCAGTACTTC
TRBV9,TRBJ2-7,NA,TRBD2,CASSVFPGRGEQYF,TGTGCCAGCAGCGTATTTCCCGGGAGGGGCGAGCAGTACTTC
TRBV18,TRBJ1-5,NA,TRBD1,CASSVRDRGYQPQHF,TGTGCCAGCTCAGTACGGGACAGGGGGTACCAGCCCCAGCATTTT
TRBV7-9,TRBJ2-7,NA,NA,CASSLPVARGYEQYF,TGTGCCAGCAGCTTACCGGTGGCCAGAGGGTACGAGCAGTACTTC
TRBV11-2,TRBJ2-1,NA,TRBD2,CASSLGRAGAFYNEQFF,TGTGCCAGCAGCTTAGGTCGAGCGGGGGCTTTCTACAATGAGCAGTTCTTC
TRBV2,TRBJ1-2,NA,NA,CASSEGSRLNYGYTF,TGTGCCAGCAGTGAAGGGAGCCGGTTGAACTATGGCTACACCTTC
TRBV5-1,TRBJ1-1,NA,NA,CASSSRENTEAFF,TGCGCCAGCAGCTCCAGGGAGAACACTGAAGCTTTCTTT
TRBV7-3,TRBJ2-1,NA,NA,CASSVTGLSNEQFF,TGTGCCAGCAGCGTTACAGGGTTGTCCAATGAGCAGTTCTTC
TRBV7-9,TRBJ1-4,NA,NA,CASCLDTNEKLFF,TGTGCCAGCTGCCTTGACACGAATGAAAAACTGTTTTTT
TRBV4-3,TRBJ2-3,NA,NA,CASSHHLAPRSDTQYF,TGCGCCAGCAGCCACCATCTAGCACCTCGCTCCGATACGCAGTATTTT
TRBV4-3,TRBJ2-2,NA,NA,CASSQDQVMTRAGTGELFF,TGCGCCAGCAGCCAAGATCAAGTGATGACTAGGGCCGGCACCGGGGAGCTGTTTTTT
TRBV9,TRBJ1-2,NA,NA,CASSVGGPAYGYTF,TGTGCCAGCAGCGTAGGGGGCCCAGCCTATGGCTACACCTTC
TRBV19,TRBJ2-1,NA,TRBD2,CASSIDRSGGVYNEQFF,TGTGCCAGTAGTATAGATCGCAGCGGGGGGGTATACAATGAGCAGTTCTTC
TRBV7-2,TRBJ2-1,NA,TRBD2,CASSLGPRGGQSYNEQFF,TGTGCCAGCAGCTTAGGGCCCCGGGGGGGACAATCCTACAATGAGCAGTTCTTC
TRBV3-1/TRBV3-2,TRBJ2-7,NA,TRBD2,CASSHLGAGVTYEQYF,TGTGCCAGCAGCCATCTCGGGGCGGGGGTCACCTACGAGCAGTACTTC
TRBV11-2,TRBJ2-5,NA,TRBD2,CASSPSGGQGETQYF,TGTGCCAGCAGCCCTAGCGGGGGGCAAGGAGAGACCCAGTACTTC
TRBV5-1,TRBJ2-2,NA,NA,CASSFGLAGKNTGELFF,TGCGCCAGCAGCTTCGGCCTGGCGGGGAAAAACACCGGGGAGCTGTTTTTT
TRBV3-1/TRBV3-2,TRBJ1-3,NA,NA,CASSPRIAAGTGNTIYF,TGTGCCAGCAGCCCCAGAATAGCAGCTGGAACCGGAAACACCATATATTTT
TRBV15,TRBJ2-7,NA,NA,CATSSGVVLWEQYF,TGTGCCACCAGCAGCGGGGTAGTCCTCTGGGAGCAGTACTTC
TRBV29-1,TRBJ2-3,NA,TRBD2,CSVENSGGGTDTQYF,TGCAGCGTTGAGAATAGCGGGGGGGGCACAGATACGCAGTATTTT
TRBV10-1,TRBJ2-1,many,NA,CASSELVSGEQFF,TGCGCCAGCAGTGAGTTAGTAAGCGGTGAGCAGTTCTTC
TRBV7-3,TRBJ2-3,NA,NA,CASSPSLSDTQYF,TGTGCCAGCAGCCCCTCCTTATCCGATACGCAGTATTTT
TRBV10-3,TRBJ1-1,NA,TRBD1,CAISEVKGQGAEAFF,TGTGCCATCAGTGAGGTGAAGGGACAGGGGGCTGAAGCTTTCTTT
TRBV5-8,TRBJ2-1,NA,NA,CASSLQQGSYNEQFF,TGTGCCAGCAGCTTACAACAGGGATCTTACAATGAGCAGTTCTTC
TRBV19,TRBJ2-5,few,TRBD2,CASSTTSGGETQYF,TGTGCCAGTAGTACGACTAGCGGGGGAGAGACCCAGTACTTC
TRBV21-1,TRBJ2-7,once,NA,CASSTNRLVGGEQYF,TGTGCCAGCAGCACCAACCGACTAGTTGGCGGCGAGCAGTACTTC
TRBV2,TRBJ1-4,NA,NA,CARKTVSNEKLFF,TGTGCCAGAAAGACAGTTTCTAATGAAAAACTGTTTTTT
TRBV7-6,TRBJ1-1,NA,NA,CASSESGTQAFF,TGTGCCAGCAGCGAGAGTGGGACACAAGCTTTCTTT
TRBV29-1,TRBJ1-1,NA,NA,CSVVRVEYTEAFF,TGCAGCGTTGTCAGGGTAGAGTACACTGAAGCTTTCTTT
TRBV4-3,TRBJ1-5,NA,NA,CASSQGLADPSNQPQHF,TGCGCCAGCAGCCAAGGATTAGCAGATCCTAGCAATCAGCCCCAGCATTTT
TRBV9,TRBJ1-6,NA,TRBD1,CASSGDRTGAISPLHF,TGTGCCAGCAGCGGAGACCGGACAGGGGCAATTTCACCCCTCCACTTT
TRBV29-1,TRBJ1-5,NA,NA,CSAAQGNQPQHF,TGCAGCGCCGCACAGGGAAACCAGCCCCAGCATTTT
TRBV6-2/TRBV6-3,TRBJ1-5,once,TRBD1,CASSYSRDRVVLNNQPQHF,TGTGCCAGCAGTTACTCGAGGGACAGGGTGGTATTAAACAATCAGCCCCAGCATTTT
TRBV9,TRBJ1-1,NA,NA,CASSVRRDENTEAFF,TGTGCCAGCAGCGTACGCAGGGATGAGAACACTGAAGCTTTCTTT
TRBV5-1,TRBJ2-5,NA,TRBD1,CASSLRQGQETQYF,TGCGCCAGCAGCTTGAGACAGGGCCAGGAGACCCAGTACTTC